What follows is one TCR beta chain and its context. This sample is drawn from a study of Ad26.COV2.S vaccination and SARS-CoV-2 variants. As for treatment: 15 to 20 received Ad26.COV2.S at low or high dose, single or two shots; several received placebo; per-sample allocation not given. After the first vaccine or placebo injection, samples were drawn on day 63. The CDR3 totals 11 residues. Germline loops: CDR1 SNHLY, CDR2 FYNNEI. The V end was cut by 4 bases, the J end by 2 bases, with 1 base between. TCRdb's table, derived via immunoSEQ multiplex PCR, lists solely in-frame clones and lacks some. The sample yields about 280,000 clones, more than 70% seen once.

The sequenced sample was peripheral blood, obtained in a trial of Ad26.COV2.S vaccine versus placebo. The receptor was isolated from a person between 18 and 65 years old who received the Ad26.COV2.S COVID-19 vaccine or a placebo. This chain connects TRBV2 to TRBJ2-3; D gene unclear. CDR3 residues: CASSVTDTQYF. The CDR3 DNA sequence: TGTGCCAGCAGTGTCACAGATACGCAGTATTTT.